The table lists the clone carrying this T cell receptor (beta chain) with a few counts. Its antigen is as yet unknown. This CDR3 is 11 amino acids long. Germline V lookup: CDR1 SGHAT, CDR2 FQNNGV. Trimming removed 5 bases at V and 4 bases at J, with 6 bases between. The primer mix had 60 Vbeta and 13 Jbeta primers. The table came from immunoSEQ multiplex PCR; TCRdb's copy has only in-frame clones and leaves some out. Found here are approximately 190,000 clones, 75% to 90% of them singletons; the top ten hold 6.3%. This entry belongs to a study of cytomegalovirus exposure and HLA in healthy donors. Across the study: In a previous analysis, 120 million or so unique TCR beta sequences were found from some 180 million T cells. Among the approximately 420 donors who were genotyped, 81% fell in the genetic ancestry cluster that is associated with self-reported Caucasian donors. Study results and caveats: Previous analysis showed most TCR beta V segments were productive about 90% or about 30% of the time. Several top significant clusters appeared, in a later analysis, to be linked to common viral pathogens.

The chain carries TRBV11-2 and TRBJ2-7; the D gene is possibly TRBD1 (6 bases). Sequences were obtained from PBMCs. This TCR derives from a man aged 35-49 years in good health and CMV-seropositive. CDR3 bases: TGTGCCAGCAGCGACAGGTACGAGCAGTACTTC. Its protein product is CASSDRYEQYF.